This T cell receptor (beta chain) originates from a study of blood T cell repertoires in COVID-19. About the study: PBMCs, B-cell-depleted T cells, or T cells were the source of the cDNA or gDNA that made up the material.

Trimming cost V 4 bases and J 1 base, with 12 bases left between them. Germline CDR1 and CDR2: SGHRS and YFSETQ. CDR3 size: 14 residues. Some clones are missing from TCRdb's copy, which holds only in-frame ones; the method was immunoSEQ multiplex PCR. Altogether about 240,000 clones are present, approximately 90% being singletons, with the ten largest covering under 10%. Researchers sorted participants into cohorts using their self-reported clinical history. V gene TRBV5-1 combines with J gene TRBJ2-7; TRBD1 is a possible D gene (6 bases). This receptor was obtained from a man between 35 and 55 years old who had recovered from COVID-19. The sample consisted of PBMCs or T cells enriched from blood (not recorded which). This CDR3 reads CASSQSGASYEQYF. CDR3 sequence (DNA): TGCGCCAGCAGCCAGTCAGGGGCGTCCTACGAGCAGTACTTC.